This T cell receptor beta chain was documented in a study of T cell repertoires in cytomegalovirus infection (dated by TCRdb to between 2019 and 2020). At the level of the whole study: Donor HLA type was relevant to the analysis, as public TCR beta signatures indicated carriage of CMV infection together with the matching HLA type. On the study overall, not on this receptor specifically: Carriers of CMV infection plus the relevant HLA type were discriminated by the cumulative frequency of public TCR beta family members in the study cohort and in an independent roughly 370-donor cohort. In the ex vivo response, HLA-C-restricted CMV-specific TCR beta clonotypes were dominant, and in two of eight donors the single most frequent clonotype came from this HLA-C-restricted group.

This clonotype has just a few counts. Which antigen it targets is not known. Base qualities are not at hand, and no much larger clone is one base apart. TCRdb shows the sequencer as Illumina HiSeq 1500. The public sequencing data were trimmed at Q25 with fastp and processed into clonotypes with MiXCR by TCRdb, which kept only in-frame beta chains. Rows matching on CDR3 protein sequence are summarized as one entry with the most common DNA and genes. This sample gives about 150,000 distinct CDR3 sequences in total; 15% to 20% of them show up just once. The ten biggest clones cover approximately 18% of the sample. The CDR3 runs 19 residues from the cysteine to the phenylalanine. This entry keeps only the CDR3 DNA: 57 bases, framed from base 1. The germline V gene encodes CDR1 DFQATT and CDR2 SNEGSKA (reference sequence). Clipping removes 3 bases from V and 5 bases from J, with 13 as the unmatched junction base count.

Sequencing input: CD8+ T cells from PBMCs. The TCR comes from a human donor in good health (CMV status not recorded). Some clones in this sample may be carry-over from other donors' samples. This chain joins TRBV20-1 to TRBJ2-1, with TRBD2 identical over 16 junction bases. The CDR3 amino acid sequence is: CSASALGTSGGARHNEQFF. The nucleotides are TGCAGTGCTAGTGCCTTGGGGACTAGCGGGGGGGCTCGCCACAATGAGCAGTTCTTC.